The 31 T cell receptor beta chains reported below all come from one sample, sequenced in a study of blood T cells in healthy people across ages. The authors ran a second PCR of roughly 6 to 12 cycles using a sample-barcoded 5' primer and a J-beta primer mix. MiXCR, run by TCRdb on the 5' RACE reads, gives a single entry per CDR3 protein. The table includes some 1.8 million distinct CDR3 sequences, around 42% detected once. Input material: blood. The receptor source for this set is a human donor in good health.

This chain links TRBV4-3 with TRBJ1-2, with a weak D call TRBD1 (6 bases). From germline, CDR1 is LGHNA and CDR2 YSLEER. With 4 bases removed from V and 3 bases from J, the gap between germline ends came to 12 bases. The CDR3 runs to 14 residues. CDR3 sequence (DNA): TGCGCCAGCAGCCCCGAACAGGGTGACTATGGCTACACCTTC. Protein sequence: CASSPEQGDYGYTF.

The sample holds a few counts of this clonotype. V is TRBV29-1 and J is TRBJ1-2, with D tentatively TRBD1 (5 bases). Trimming stripped 4 bases from V and 4 bases from J, with 16 bases between. There are 14 residues in the CDR3. Germline-derived CDR1 and CDR2 are SQVTM and ANQGSEA. In DNA form, the CDR3 reads TGCAGCGTTGTGGCGGGACGGACTGCCTATGGCTACACCTTC. This translates into CSVVAGRTAYGYTF.

The rearrangement links TRBV6-5 to TRBJ2-5; D is perhaps TRBD2 (5 bases). The CDR3 is 13 residues long. Trimming shortened V by 6 bases and J by 1 base, and 9 bases separated the two germline ends. The V gene's germline CDR1 is MNHEY and CDR2 SVGAGI. CDR3 in DNA: TGTGCCAGCAGGGAGGCTGGCCAAGAGACCCAGTACTTC. The encoded protein is CASREAGQETQYF.

The sample holds a few counts of this clonotype. This chain joins TRBV11-2 and TRBJ1-5; possible D gene TRBD1, 6 bases. The CDR3 is 14 amino acids. V dropped 5 bases and J dropped 5 bases, with 13 bases sitting between them. The germline V gene has CDR1 SGHAT and CDR2 FQNNGV. CDR3 nucleotides: TGTGCCAGCAGCGGAGGGGGTGCCGATCAGCCCCAGCATTTT. Translated, it gives CASSGGGADQPQHF.

Notes on this clonotype: At one end, the junction sequence differs from germline, possibly due to a read error. The rearrangement joins TRBV19 to TRBJ1-5; perhaps TRBD1 as D (5 bases). In germline, CDR1 is LNHDA, CDR2 SQIVND (reference sequence). This CDR3 contains 12 residues. The CDR3 loop reads CASRQANQSQHF. The CDR3 nucleotides read TGTGCCAGTAGACAGGCCAATCAGTCCCAGCATTTT. Complete variable domain (other parts from reference TRBV19 and TRBJ1-5): DGGITQSPKYLFRKEGQNVTLSCEQNLNHDAMYWYRQDPGQGLRLIYYSQIVNDFQKGDIAEGYSVSREKKESFPLTVTSAQKNPTAFYLCASRQANQSQHFGDGTRLSIL.

V gene TRBV20-1 combines with J gene TRBJ2-3, with 7 nucleotides matching TRBD2. After removal of 0 bases from V and 2 bases from J, the junction contained 5 bases not matched to a gene. Per the germline V gene, CDR1 is DFQATT and CDR2 is SNEGSKA (reference sequence). The CDR3 has 15 residues. CDR3 loop: CSARDGGGTTDTQYF. The CDR3 bases are TGCAGTGCTAGAGATGGGGGGGGGACCACAGATACGCAGTATTTT.

The chain links TRBV20-1 to TRBJ2-5; maybe TRBD2 (6 bases). The closer fit of TRBJ2-7 to the DNA end suggests the J call may be wrong. The CDR3 is 11 amino acids. CDR1 is DFQATT, CDR2 SNEGSKA, per germline (reference sequence). CDR3 in amino acids: CSAVGGYEQYF. The CDR3 DNA reads TGCAGTGCCGTCGGAGGGTACGAGCAGTACTTC.

This clonotype came up a few times. This chain uses TRBV12-3 or TRBV12-4 with TRBJ1-2; TRBD1 aligns across 8 bases. This CDR3 comprises 15 residues. The V gene end was trimmed by 6 bases and the J gene end by 6 bases; junction bases not matched to a gene: 12. The CDR3 loop is CASSPLGTGGDGYTF. The CDR3 nucleotides read TGTGCCAGCAGCCCACTCGGGACAGGAGGTGATGGCTACACCTTC.

This clonotype was observed a few times. V gene TRBV4-3 combines with J gene TRBJ2-2; 9 nucleotides agree with TRBD1. The CDR3 extends over 15 amino acids. The V and J ends lost 0 bases and 11 bases, in that order; junction bases with no gene match: 7. CDR1 and CDR2 from the germline V gene are LGHNA and YSLEER. CDR3 sequence reads: CASSQEGTGYGELFF. The DNA of the CDR3 is TGCGCCAGCAGCCAAGAGGGGACAGGGTACGGCGAGCTGTTTTTT.

This clonotype has more than one count but fewer than ten. The rearrangement uses TRBV12-3 or TRBV12-4 and TRBJ2-1; TRBD2 matches at 9 bases. CDR3 length equals 14 residues. With V trimmed by 3 bases and J by 8 bases, 5 bases remained unmatched. The CDR3 coding sequence is TGTGCCAGCAGTTTGCGGGGGGGGGTCGATGAGCAGTTCTTC. This translates into CASSLRGGVDEQFF.

This clonotype was detected many times. The rearrangement links TRBV29-1 to TRBJ2-6; the D is unclear. V was trimmed by 4 bases and J by 0 bases, leaving 7 bases between them. This CDR3 has 14 residues. Germline assignment: CDR1 SQVTM and CDR2 ANQGSEA. CDR3 residues: CSVADISGANVLTF. CDR3 DNA: TGCAGCGTTGCGGATATCTCTGGGGCCAACGTCCTGACTTTC.

The chain combines TRBV5-1 with TRBJ1-2, with 12 bases aligning to TRBD1. J was trimmed by 6 bases and V by 3 bases; bases with no gene match: 6. Looked up from germline, CDR1 is SGHRS and CDR2 is YFSETQ. This CDR3 is 15 amino acids long. The DNA for the CDR3 is TGCGCCAGCAGCTGGGGACAGGGGGCGAGAAATGGCTACACCTTC. This encodes CASSWGQGARNGYTF.

The rearrangement links TRBV4-3 to TRBJ2-3; D is uncertain. The germline V gene has CDR1 LGHNA and CDR2 YSLEER. The CDR3 is 11 amino acids. V was trimmed by 2 bases and J by 7 bases, leaving 4 bases between them. The CDR3 sequence: CASSQYYTQYF. CDR3 nucleotide sequence: TGCGCCAGCAGCCAATACTATACGCAGTATTTT.

The chain uses TRBV5-5 and TRBJ1-2, with D hard to call. Germline-derived CDR1 and CDR2 are SGHKS and YYEKEE (reference sequence). Between the trimmed V and J ends, which lost 0 bases and 7 bases, there was a span of 16 bases. This CDR3 region has 15 residues. This CDR3 is CASSLGEETYPGYTF. As DNA, the CDR3 is TGTGCCAGCAGCTTGGGCGAGGAAACCTATCCTGGCTACACCTTC.

This sequence joins TRBV7-2 and TRBJ2-1; 8 bases align to TRBD2. From germline, CDR1 is SGHTA and CDR2 FQGNSA. The V segment lost 2 bases and the J segment 2 bases; nucleotides outside the gene matches: 5. The CDR3 sequence is 16 residues long. The CDR3 DNA follows: TGTGCCAGCAGCTTATGGGTAGCGGGGCCCTACAATGAGCAGTTCTTC. This encodes CASSLWVAGPYNEQFF.

The V gene is TRBV3-1, the J gene TRBJ1-1, with D perhaps TRBD1 (5 bases). CDR1 and CDR2 from the germline V gene are LGHDT and YNNKEL (reference sequence). V was cut by 4 bases and J by 8 bases, with 11 bases left in between. There are 12 residues in the CDR3. CDR3 DNA sequence: TGTGCCAGCAGCCCCTTGGGGGGGGAAGCTTTCTTT. Encoded protein: CASSPLGGEAFF.

This clonotype was seen once. The V call is TRBV14, the J call TRBJ2-3; no definite D call. The V end was cut by 4 bases, the J end by 2 bases, with 16 bases between. This CDR3 region has 16 residues. Germline assignment: CDR1 SGHDN and CDR2 FVKESK. DNA for the CDR3: TGTGCCAGCAGCCCCGTGGGCACCAAACACACAGATACGCAGTATTTT. Translating gives CASSPVGTKHTDTQYF.

The chain links TRBV7-8 to TRBJ2-1, with 10 bases identical to TRBD2. The germline CDR1 and CDR2 sequences are SGHVS and FQNEAQ. This CDR3 contains 15 residues. V lost 3 bases and J lost 3; bases outside the gene matches: 2. This CDR3 reads CASSFRTSGYNEQFF. In DNA form, the CDR3 reads TGTGCCAGCAGCTTCCGGACTAGCGGCTACAATGAGCAGTTCTTC.

The chain is built from TRBV5-1 and TRBJ2-7; D is tentatively TRBD1 or TRBD2 (5 bases each). The CDR3 has 15 amino acids. Trimming shortened V by 0 bases and J by 5 bases, and 15 bases separated the two germline ends. Germline CDR1 and CDR2: SGHRS and YFSETQ. The CDR3 nucleotides are TGCGCCAGCAGCTTGGGACAGATTAGCGTGCACGAGCAGTACTTC. As protein: CASSLGQISVHEQYF.

This clonotype was recorded at least ten times. V and J are TRBV4-1 and TRBJ2-5, with D possibly TRBD1 on 6 matching bases. CDR3 length: 16 residues. Deletions cut 1 base from V and 4 bases from J, with 16 bases between. Per germline, CDR1 MGHRA and CDR2 YSYEKL. CDR3 DNA: TGCGCCAGCAGCCAAGCGGCAAACAGGGTAGGAGAGACCCAGTACTTC. Its protein is CASSQAANRVGETQYF.

This clonotype has just a few counts. The chain joins TRBV2 to TRBJ2-3; D gene ambiguous. The CDR3 is 13 amino acids. Trimming stripped 7 bases from V and 2 bases from J, with 10 bases between. CDR1 is SNHLY, CDR2 FYNNEI, per germline. This CDR3 is CASNPGNTDTQYF. The CDR3 DNA sequence: TGTGCCAGCAATCCGGGTAACACAGATACGCAGTATTTT.

V usage is TRBV7-2 and J usage is TRBJ1-2; 8 bases are shared with TRBD1. This CDR3 region has 14 residues. The germline gives CDR1 SGHTA, CDR2 FQGNSA. Trimming removed 5 bases from V and 7 bases from J; junction bases left unmatched: 9. CDR3 coding DNA: TGTGCCAGCAGCCCACGGACAGGGATCTCTGGCTACACCTTC. This sequence encodes CASSPRTGISGYTF.

The chain recombines TRBV15 with TRBJ1-2, with D possibly TRBD1 on 5 matching bases. Trimming removed 0 bases from V and 8 bases from J, with 13 bases in between. This CDR3 has 14 amino acids. CDR1 is LNHNV, CDR2 YYDKDF, per germline (reference sequence). The CDR3 loop is CATSRDLGLSGYTF. CDR3 DNA: TGTGCCACCAGCAGAGATCTGGGACTTTCAGGCTACACCTTC.

V and J are TRBV20-1 and TRBJ2-5; TRBD2 aligns across 9 bases. After removal of 3 bases from V and 1 base from J, the junction contained 3 bases not matched to a gene. The CDR3 has 14 residues. CDR1 is DFQATT, CDR2 SNEGSKA, per germline (reference sequence). CDR3 DNA: TGCAGTGCTAGGCTAGCGGGGACCCAAGAGACCCAGTACTTC. It codes for CSARLAGTQETQYF.

The chain employs TRBV28 and TRBJ2-7, with D unclear. The V end lost 4 bases, the J end lost 2 bases, and 12 bases lay between the germline ends. Germline assignment: CDR1 MDHEN and CDR2 SYDVKM. The length of the CDR3 is 14 residues. The CDR3 DNA is TGTGCCAGCAGTTCTAACGCGCAAACCTACGAGCAGTACTTC. Protein sequence: CASSSNAQTYEQYF.

This clonotype was seen at least ten times. V gene TRBV28 combines with J gene TRBJ2-7, with no clear D. Trimming stripped 1 base from V and 3 bases from J, with 7 bases between. Germline V lookup: CDR1 MDHEN, CDR2 SYDVKM. The CDR3 spans 13 residues. CDR3 in amino acids: CASSLSVLYEQYF. The CDR3, as DNA: TGTGCCAGCAGTTTATCGGTTCTCTACGAGCAGTACTTC. The full variable domain, with the rest looked up from reference TRBV28 and TRBJ2-7, is DVKVTQSSRYLVKRTGEKVFLECVQDMDHENMFWYRQDPGLGLRLIYFSYDVKMKEKGDIPEGYSVSREKKERFSLILESASTNQTSMYLCASSLSVLYEQYFGPGTRLTVT.

This sequence joins TRBV7-8 and TRBJ2-5, with D perhaps given as TRBD1 or TRBD2 (6 bases each). The germline V gene has CDR1 SGHVS and CDR2 FQNEAQ. CDR3 size: 15 residues. V was pared by 4 bases and J by 2 bases, with 14 bases between. CDR3 amino acids: CASSYTGRPQETQYF. The CDR3 DNA reads TGTGCCAGCAGCTACACAGGGAGGCCTCAAGAGACCCAGTACTTC. The whole variable domain, remainder taken from reference TRBV7-8 and TRBJ2-5, is GAGVSQSPRYKVAKRGQDVALRCDPISGHVSLFWYQQALGQGPEFLTYFQNEAQLDKSGLPSDRFFAERPEGSVSTLKIQRTQQEDSAVYLCASSYTGRPQETQYFGPGTRLLVL.

This clonotype was seen more than once but under ten times. CDR3 protein: CASSYWASQKGYTF. The CDR3 bases are TGTGCCAGCAGTTACTGGGCCAGCCAGAAAGGCTACACCTTC. The J gene is TRBJ1-2, the V gene TRBV6-5; D is unresolved. The CDR3 sequence is 14 residues long. Germline-derived CDR1 and CDR2 are MNHEY and SVGAGI. Trimming shortened V by 1 base and J by 8 bases, and 14 bases separated the two germline ends.

For the CDR3, the DNA is TGTGCCAGCAGTTTATCCCTGACAGGGAATACCTACGAGCAGTACTTC. Its translation: CASSLSLTGNTYEQYF. V is TRBV28 and J is TRBJ2-4, with 7 nucleotides matching TRBD1. The J call may be incorrect, as the DNA end agrees better with TRBJ2-7. This CDR3 comprises 16 residues. Germline values: CDR1 MDHEN, CDR2 SYDVKM.

The V and J genes are TRBV20-1 and TRBJ2-3; no definite D call. The ends were cut back, 6 bases at V and 4 bases at J, with 8 bases in the middle. The CDR3 is 11 amino acids. Germline values: CDR1 DFQATT, CDR2 SNEGSKA (reference sequence). Here the CDR3 DNA reads TGCAGTGCCGAGTTGGCAGATACGCAGTATTTT. Protein product: CSAELADTQYF.

The chain employs TRBV7-9 and TRBJ2-4; D gene ambiguous. Judging by the DNA end, TRBJ2-5 fits better; the J call may be wrong. The CDR3 runs 15 residues. Germline CDR1 is SEHNR and CDR2 is FQNEAQ (reference sequence). This CDR3 is CASSLGYQLQETQYF. CDR3 nucleotides: TGTGCCAGCAGCTTAGGCTACCAACTCCAAGAGACCCAGTACTTC.